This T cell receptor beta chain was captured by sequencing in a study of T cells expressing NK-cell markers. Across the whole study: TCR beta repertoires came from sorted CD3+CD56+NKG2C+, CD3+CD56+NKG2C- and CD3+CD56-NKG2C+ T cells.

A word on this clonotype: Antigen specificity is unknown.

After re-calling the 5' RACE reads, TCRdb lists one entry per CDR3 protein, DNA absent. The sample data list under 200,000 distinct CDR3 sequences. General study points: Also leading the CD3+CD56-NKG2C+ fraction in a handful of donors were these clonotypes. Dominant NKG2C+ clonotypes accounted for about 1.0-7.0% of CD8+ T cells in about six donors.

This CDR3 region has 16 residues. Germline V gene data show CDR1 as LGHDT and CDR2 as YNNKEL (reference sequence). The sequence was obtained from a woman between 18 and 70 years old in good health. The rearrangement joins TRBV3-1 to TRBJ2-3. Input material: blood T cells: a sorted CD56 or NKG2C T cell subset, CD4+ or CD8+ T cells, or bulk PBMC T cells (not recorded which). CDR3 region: CASSATGAGGTDTQYF.